The rows below give T cell receptor beta chains drawn from one sample of a study of blood T cell repertoires in COVID-19. The table came from immunoSEQ multiplex PCR; TCRdb's copy has only in-frame clones and leaves some out. The sample yields some 190,000 clones, 80% to 90% seen once. Sequenced sample: peripheral blood. The receptors come from a woman aged 40 to 50 with COVID-19, enrolled during active disease. CDR3s include the opening cysteine and the closing phenylalanine or tryptophan. A D gene is named only where the DNA matches it firmly. Some rows mark clone size as missing; the rest say once, few, many or name a class of expanded clone.

d_call: -
clone_size: -
v_call: TRBV11-2
j_call: TRBJ1-2
cdr3_length: 15
cdr3_aa: CASSFRQGRTYGYTF
cdr3_nt: TGTGCCAGCAGCTTCCGACAAGGCCGCACCTATGGCTACACCTTC

d_call: TRBD2
clone_size: -
v_call: TRBV2
j_call: TRBJ2-7
cdr3_length: 16
cdr3_aa: CASRAAPASGTYEQYF
cdr3_nt: TGTGCCAGCAGAGCAGCCCCGGCGAGCGGGACTTACGAGCAGTACTTC

d_call: -
clone_size: -
v_call: TRBV11-2
j_call: TRBJ1-1
cdr3_length: 16
cdr3_aa: CASSPTSGGTNTEAFF
cdr3_nt: TGTGCCAGCAGCCCTACGTCGGGGGGCACGAACACTGAAGCTTTCTTT

d_call: -
clone_size: -
v_call: TRBV7-9
j_call: TRBJ1-2
cdr3_length: 13
cdr3_aa: CASTGGGYIGYTF
cdr3_nt: TGTGCCAGCACCGGCGGAGGGTATATCGGCTACACCTTC

d_call: TRBD2
clone_size: -
v_call: TRBV25-1
j_call: TRBJ2-5
cdr3_length: 14
cdr3_aa: CASSDYSGRETQYF
cdr3_nt: TGTGCCAGCAGTGATTATAGCGGGAGAGAGACCCAGTACTTC

d_call: TRBD2
clone_size: -
v_call: TRBV7-9
j_call: TRBJ2-7
cdr3_length: 17
cdr3_aa: CASSLDGVGGAMGEQYF
cdr3_nt: TGTGCCAGCAGCTTAGATGGTGTGGGAGGGGCGATGGGCGAGCAGTACTTC

d_call: -
clone_size: -
v_call: TRBV19
j_call: TRBJ1-4
cdr3_length: 13
cdr3_aa: CASSAERNEKLFF
cdr3_nt: TGTGCCAGTAGTGCCGAGCGTAATGAAAAACTGTTTTTT

d_call: TRBD1
clone_size: -
v_call: TRBV7-9
j_call: TRBJ2-7
cdr3_length: 14
cdr3_aa: CASSWTGASDEQYF
cdr3_nt: TGTGCCAGCAGCTGGACAGGGGCTTCGGACGAGCAGTACTTC

d_call: -
clone_size: -
v_call: TRBV5-1
j_call: TRBJ2-1
cdr3_length: 14
cdr3_aa: CASSLGLAYNEQFF
cdr3_nt: TGCGCCAGCAGCTTGGGTCTAGCCTACAATGAGCAGTTCTTC

d_call: -
clone_size: -
v_call: TRBV20-1
j_call: TRBJ2-3
cdr3_length: 11
cdr3_aa: CSAIDGVTQYF
cdr3_nt: TGCAGTGCTATTGACGGGGTCACGCAGTATTTT

d_call: -
clone_size: once
v_call: TRBV11-3
j_call: TRBJ2-3
cdr3_length: 15
cdr3_aa: CASSLGTADTDTQYF
cdr3_nt: TGTGCCAGCAGCTTAGGGACAGCGGACACAGATACGCAGTATTTT

d_call: TRBD1
clone_size: -
v_call: TRBV28
j_call: TRBJ1-4
cdr3_length: 17
cdr3_aa: CASRAGGGFATNEKLFF
cdr3_nt: TGTGCCAGCAGGGCAGGGGGCGGGTTTGCAACTAATGAAAAACTGTTTTTT

d_call: -
clone_size: -
v_call: TRBV11-3
j_call: TRBJ2-4
cdr3_length: 14
cdr3_aa: CASSQDSRKNIQYF
cdr3_nt: TGTGCCAGCAGCCAGGACAGCCGCAAAAACATTCAGTACTTC

d_call: -
clone_size: -
v_call: TRBV28
j_call: TRBJ1-2
cdr3_length: 14
cdr3_aa: CASSLYRRGYGYTF
cdr3_nt: TGTGCCAGCAGTTTATATCGCAGGGGTTATGGCTACACCTTC

d_call: TRBD2
clone_size: -
v_call: TRBV13
j_call: TRBJ2-5
cdr3_length: 15
cdr3_aa: CASSPKSGRLETQYF
cdr3_nt: TGTGCCAGCAGCCCCAAGAGCGGGAGATTAGAGACCCAGTACTTC

d_call: TRBD1
clone_size: -
v_call: TRBV7-6
j_call: TRBJ2-2
cdr3_length: 21
cdr3_aa: CASSLDPPRTGWIVNTGELFF
cdr3_nt: TGTGCCAGCAGCTTAGACCCCCCCAGGACAGGGTGGATTGTGAACACCGGGGAGCTGTTTTTT

d_call: -
clone_size: -
v_call: TRBV6-6
j_call: TRBJ2-3
cdr3_length: 17
cdr3_aa: CASSPQGPGLGTDTQYF
cdr3_nt: TGTGCCAGCAGTCCCCAAGGACCGGGATTGGGCACAGATACGCAGTATTTT

d_call: -
clone_size: -
v_call: TRBV2
j_call: TRBJ1-1
cdr3_length: 11
cdr3_aa: CASSDETEAFF
cdr3_nt: TGTGCCAGCAGTGACGAGACTGAAGCTTTCTTT

d_call: -
clone_size: -
v_call: TRBV19
j_call: TRBJ1-5
cdr3_length: 12
cdr3_aa: CASSITSQPQHF
cdr3_nt: TGTGCCAGTAGTATTACTTCTCAGCCCCAGCATTTT

d_call: -
clone_size: -
v_call: TRBV5-1
j_call: TRBJ2-4
cdr3_length: 13
cdr3_aa: CASSLDRVDIQYF
cdr3_nt: TGCGCCAGCAGCTTGGACAGGGTTGACATTCAGTACTTC

d_call: TRBD2
clone_size: -
v_call: TRBV6-6
j_call: TRBJ2-3
cdr3_length: 15
cdr3_aa: CASIDFSGSRNTQYF
cdr3_nt: TGTGCCAGCATCGACTTTAGCGGGAGTAGAAATACGCAGTATTTT

d_call: -
clone_size: few
v_call: TRBV9
j_call: TRBJ1-6
cdr3_length: 14
cdr3_aa: CASSVAAKNSPLHF
cdr3_nt: TGTGCCAGCAGCGTAGCCGCGAAAAATTCACCCCTCCACTTT

d_call: TRBD2
clone_size: once
v_call: TRBV15
j_call: TRBJ2-2
cdr3_length: 20
cdr3_aa: CATSRDGASGARHSTGELFF
cdr3_nt: TGTGCCACCAGCAGAGATGGGGCTAGCGGGGCCAGGCATAGTACCGGGGAGCTGTTTTTT

d_call: TRBD2
clone_size: -
v_call: TRBV11-2
j_call: TRBJ2-2
cdr3_length: 14
cdr3_aa: CASSFPGGIGELFF
cdr3_nt: TGTGCCAGCAGCTTCCCGGGGGGGATAGGGGAGCTGTTTTTT

d_call: TRBD2
clone_size: -
v_call: TRBV19
j_call: TRBJ2-3
cdr3_length: 14
cdr3_aa: CASSWARGGDTQYF
cdr3_nt: TGTGCCAGTAGTTGGGCGCGGGGAGGGGATACGCAGTATTTT

d_call: -
clone_size: -
v_call: TRBV28
j_call: TRBJ2-7
cdr3_length: 13
cdr3_aa: CASNWLASNEQYF
cdr3_nt: TGTGCCAGCAACTGGCTAGCGTCGAACGAGCAGTACTTC

d_call: TRBD2
clone_size: -
v_call: TRBV10-1
j_call: TRBJ2-3
cdr3_length: 15
cdr3_aa: CASSDSGSWTDTQYF
cdr3_nt: TGCGCCAGCAGTGATAGCGGGAGTTGGACAGATACGCAGTATTTT

d_call: TRBD2
clone_size: -
v_call: TRBV7-3
j_call: TRBJ2-3
cdr3_length: 18
cdr3_aa: CASSPSMWREGSTDTQYF
cdr3_nt: TGTGCCAGCAGCCCATCGATGTGGAGGGAGGGATCCACAGATACGCAGTATTTT

d_call: -
clone_size: -
v_call: TRBV11-2
j_call: TRBJ1-4
cdr3_length: 11
cdr3_aa: CASSDQGTLFF
cdr3_nt: TGTGCCAGCAGCGACCAGGGTACACTGTTTTTT

d_call: TRBD2
clone_size: once
v_call: TRBV24-1
j_call: TRBJ2-1
cdr3_length: 17
cdr3_aa: CATSDRGTSGDNNEQFF
cdr3_nt: TGTGCCACCAGTGACCGAGGGACTAGCGGGGACAACAATGAGCAGTTCTTC

d_call: -
clone_size: -
v_call: TRBV5-4
j_call: TRBJ1-5
cdr3_length: 13
cdr3_aa: CASSSDRYQPQHF
cdr3_nt: TGTGCCAGCAGCAGCGACAGGTATCAGCCCCAGCATTTT

d_call: TRBD1
clone_size: few
v_call: TRBV11-2
j_call: TRBJ1-5
cdr3_length: 15
cdr3_aa: CASSHGTDSNQPQHF
cdr3_nt: TGTGCCAGCAGCCACGGGACAGACAGCAATCAGCCCCAGCATTTT

d_call: -
clone_size: -
v_call: TRBV5-8
j_call: TRBJ1-1
cdr3_length: 12
cdr3_aa: CASTYYYSEAFF
cdr3_nt: TGTGCCAGCACCTACTACTACTCTGAAGCTTTCTTT

d_call: TRBD2
clone_size: -
v_call: TRBV27
j_call: TRBJ2-1
cdr3_length: 18
cdr3_aa: CASSSRNLAGKGLNEQFF
cdr3_nt: TGTGCCAGCAGTAGTAGGAATCTAGCGGGGAAGGGTCTCAATGAGCAGTTCTTC

d_call: TRBD1
clone_size: few
v_call: TRBV11-2
j_call: TRBJ2-1
cdr3_length: 15
cdr3_aa: CASSPTGRTYNEQFF
cdr3_nt: TGTGCCAGCAGCCCGACAGGGCGCACCTACAATGAGCAGTTCTTC

d_call: -
clone_size: -
v_call: TRBV19
j_call: TRBJ1-2
cdr3_length: 13
cdr3_aa: CASTRTELYGYTF
cdr3_nt: TGTGCCAGTACGCGGACAGAGCTATATGGCTACACCTTC

d_call: -
clone_size: once
v_call: TRBV30
j_call: TRBJ1-4
cdr3_length: 12
cdr3_aa: CAWNGVNEKLFF
cdr3_nt: TGTGCCTGGAACGGGGTTAATGAAAAACTGTTTTTT

d_call: TRBD1
clone_size: -
v_call: TRBV20-1
j_call: TRBJ1-4
cdr3_length: 13
cdr3_aa: CSASWDSPEKLFF
cdr3_nt: TGCAGTGCTAGTTGGGACAGCCCCGAAAAACTGTTTTTT

d_call: -
clone_size: -
v_call: TRBV5-1
j_call: TRBJ2-5
cdr3_length: 14
cdr3_aa: CASSLDASEETQYF
cdr3_nt: TGCGCCAGCAGCTTGGACGCCAGCGAAGAGACCCAGTACTTC

d_call: TRBD1
clone_size: -
v_call: TRBV7-6
j_call: TRBJ2-7
cdr3_length: 15
cdr3_aa: CASSLAPTGEYEQYF
cdr3_nt: TGTGCCAGCAGCTTAGCACCTACAGGGGAGTACGAGCAGTACTTC

d_call: -
clone_size: many
v_call: TRBV4-1
j_call: TRBJ1-6
cdr3_length: 13
cdr3_aa: CASSPRTSAPLHF
cdr3_nt: TGCGCCAGCAGCCCTCGCACCAGTGCACCCCTCCACTTT

d_call: -
clone_size: -
v_call: TRBV2
j_call: TRBJ2-2
cdr3_length: 13
cdr3_aa: CASRTQGTGELFF
cdr3_nt: TGTGCCAGCAGAACACAGGGTACCGGGGAGCTGTTTTTT

d_call: TRBD2
clone_size: few
v_call: TRBV18
j_call: TRBJ2-3
cdr3_length: 16
cdr3_aa: CASSRETSGSTDTQYF
cdr3_nt: TGTGCCAGCTCACGGGAGACTAGCGGGAGCACAGATACGCAGTATTTT

d_call: -
clone_size: -
v_call: TRBV5-1
j_call: TRBJ2-7
cdr3_length: 13
cdr3_aa: CASSLTGVREQYF
cdr3_nt: TGCGCCAGCAGCTTGACGGGGGTGCGAGAGCAGTACTTC

d_call: TRBD2
clone_size: -
v_call: TRBV6-6
j_call: TRBJ2-2
cdr3_length: 16
cdr3_aa: CASRRPGTSSSGELFF
cdr3_nt: TGTGCCAGCCGCCGCCCTGGGACTAGTTCCTCGGGGGAGCTGTTTTTT

d_call: -
clone_size: once
v_call: TRBV5-1
j_call: TRBJ2-3
cdr3_length: 13
cdr3_aa: CATRAGLTDTQYF
cdr3_nt: TGCGCCACCCGGGCGGGACTGACAGATACGCAGTATTTT

d_call: -
clone_size: -
v_call: TRBV5-4
j_call: TRBJ2-5
cdr3_length: 15
cdr3_aa: CASSLGLANQETQYF
cdr3_nt: TGTGCCAGCAGCTTGGGGCTAGCAAACCAAGAGACCCAGTACTTC

d_call: TRBD1
clone_size: once
v_call: TRBV30
j_call: TRBJ1-5
cdr3_length: 13
cdr3_aa: CAWSYRGNQPQHF
cdr3_nt: TGTGCCTGGAGTTACAGGGGGAACCAGCCCCAGCATTTT

d_call: TRBD1
clone_size: -
v_call: TRBV6-5
j_call: TRBJ1-1
cdr3_length: 15
cdr3_aa: CASMRGQGRDTEAFF
cdr3_nt: TGTGCCAGCATGAGGGGACAGGGTAGGGACACTGAAGCTTTCTTT